This T cell receptor beta chain was identified in a study of CD8 T cells in ankylosing spondylitis. Via MiXCR, TCRdb re-called the 5' RACE reads, giving one row per CDR3 protein. The sample includes approximately 200,000 distinct CDR3 sequences, around 13% seen only once; the top ten take about 15%. Germline CDR1 reads MNHEY; CDR2 reads SVGEGT. The CDR3 sequence is 16 residues long. V was pared by 2 bases and J by 4 bases, with 10 bases of the junction left unmatched. This clonotype has just a few counts. The chain uses TRBV6-2 or TRBV6-3 and TRBJ2-5; 7 bases line up with TRBD2. Sequencing was done on a sample of blood, either unsorted or a sorted T cell fraction (not recorded which). This sequence originates from a male donor with ankylosing spondylitis or in good health (not recorded which). CDR3 sequence: CASSYSLADLRETQYF. CDR3 nucleotide sequence: TGTGCCAGCAGTTACAGCCTAGCGGACCTGAGAGAGACCCAGTACTTC.